The TCR beta chain described here comes from a study of T cell responses to AZD1222 COVID-19 vaccine. Regarding the study as a whole: The donor cohort was predominantly white British with a female majority, and clonal diversity may have been underestimated.

Looked up from germline, CDR1 is MDHEN and CDR2 is SYDVKM. Trimming left V 8 bases short and J 0 bases short, with 13 bases between. The CDR3 totals 14 residues. Note on this clone: Its matching antigen is unknown.

The assay was immunoSEQ multiplex PCR, and TCRdb's table has in-frame clones only and misses some. The profile shows under 80,000 clones, about 81% of them singletons. The clonotype was recovered from an adult who received the AZD1222 COVID-19 vaccine. Sequencing used peripheral blood, obtained 28 days after the second AZD1222 dose. J is TRBJ1-1 and V is TRBV28; possible D gene TRBD1, 6 bases. CDR3 loop: CASGVTGLNTEAFF. In DNA form, the CDR3 reads TGTGCCAGCGGGGTCACAGGGCTGAACACTGAAGCTTTCTTT. The full variable domain, its missing parts supplied by reference TRBV28 and TRBJ1-1, is DVKVTQSSRYLVKRTGEKVFLECVQDMDHENMFWYRQDPGLGLRLIYFSYDVKMKEKGDIPEGYSVSREKKERFSLILESASTNQTSMYLCASGVTGLNTEAFFGQGTRLTVV.